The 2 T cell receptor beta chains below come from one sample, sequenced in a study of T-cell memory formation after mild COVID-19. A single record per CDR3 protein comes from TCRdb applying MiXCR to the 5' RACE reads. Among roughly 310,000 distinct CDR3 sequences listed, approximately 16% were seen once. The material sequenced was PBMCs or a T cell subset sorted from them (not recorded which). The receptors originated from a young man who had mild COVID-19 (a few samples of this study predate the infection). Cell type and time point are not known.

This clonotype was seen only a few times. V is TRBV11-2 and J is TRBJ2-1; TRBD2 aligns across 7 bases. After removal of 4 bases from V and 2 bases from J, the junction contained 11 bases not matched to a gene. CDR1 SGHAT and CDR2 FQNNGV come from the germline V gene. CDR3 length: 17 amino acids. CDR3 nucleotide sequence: TGTGCCAGCAGCTCGCAAAAAGCGGGGACGACCTACAATGAGCAGTTCTTC. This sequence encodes CASSSQKAGTTYNEQFF.

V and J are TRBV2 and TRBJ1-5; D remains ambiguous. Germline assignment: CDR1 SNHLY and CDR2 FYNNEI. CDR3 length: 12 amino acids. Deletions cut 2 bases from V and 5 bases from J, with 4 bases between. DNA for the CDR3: TGTGCCAGCAGTGAAATGTATCAGCCCCAGCATTTT. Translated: CASSEMYQPQHF.